This is a list of T cell receptor beta chains from one sample in a study of T cells in Graves' hyperthyroidism and ophthalmopathy. TCRdb called the multiplex PCR reads again in MiXCR, with one record for every CDR3 protein. The table records approximately 400,000 distinct CDR3 sequences, 18% of them present only once. What was sequenced was blood. The receptors come from a man in his late teens or twenties with Graves' ophthalmopathy. The CDR3 runs from the conserved cysteine through the conserved F or W. A D gene is named only where the DNA matches it firmly. For some rows the clone size is stated as once, few or many, or as a class when expanded; others skip it.

d_gene	j_gene	v_gene	abundance	CDR3nt	CDR3aa
TRBD1	TRBJ1-2	TRBV28	.	TGTGCCAGCAGCGCCTACAGGGGGAGATATGGCTACACCTTC	CASSAYRGRYGYTF
.	TRBJ2-3	TRBV20-1	few	TGCAGTGCTACCCCAGCCAGCACAGATATGCAGTATTTT	CSATPASTDMQYF
TRBD1	TRBJ1-2	TRBV5-4	.	TGTGCCAGCAGCCATAATACAGGGGACGGAGGCTACACCTTC	CASSHNTGDGGYTF
TRBD2	TRBJ2-1	TRBV5-1	.	TGCGCCAGCAGCTTGGTACTAGCGGGACCAGGTCAGTCGGCTGAGCAGTTCTTC	CASSLVLAGPGQSAEQFF
.	TRBJ1-2	TRBV18	.	TGTGCCAGCTCACCGGCAGGGAAGAGCTATGGCTACACCTTC	CASSPAGKSYGYTF
.	TRBJ1-1	TRBV7-9	.	TGTGCCAGCAGCTCCGGTGGACCGGTCGGTGAAGCTTTCTTT	CASSSGGPVGEAFF
TRBD1	TRBJ1-4	TRBV20-1	once	TGCAGTGCTAGAGTGGCGGGACAGGGCTGGGAAAAACTGTTTTTT	CSARVAGQGWEKLFF
TRBD1	TRBJ1-6	TRBV5-1	many	TGCGCCAGCAGCTTTATCTTTGGACAGGGTGATTCACCCCTCCACTTT	CASSFIFGQGDSPLHF
.	TRBJ1-1	TRBV2	few	TGTGCCAGCAGCCAAGTATTGGGGGGCTGGCCTGAAGCTTTCTTT	CASSQVLGGWPEAFF
.	TRBJ1-5	TRBV3-1	many	TGTGCCAGCAGCCAAGCATCTGGGTACAATCAGCCCCAGCATTTT	CASSQASGYNQPQHF
TRBD1	TRBJ1-5	TRBV20-1	.	TGCAGTGCCATCCAACTAAAGGGACAGGGGGCGCGTAGCAATCAGCCCCAGCATTTT	CSAIQLKGQGARSNQPQHF
.	TRBJ1-5	TRBV27	few	TGTGCCAGCAGTTTAATCTCAGGAAATCAGCCCCAGCATTTT	CASSLISGNQPQHF
.	TRBJ2-7	TRBV11-1	many	TGTGCCAGCAGCTTAAAAAGCGGTCACTCCTACGAGCAGTACTTC	CASSLKSGHSYEQYF
.	TRBJ1-2	TRBV24-1	few	TGTGCCACCAGACAAGGACGATTTAGCACCTTC	CATRQGRFSTF
.	TRBJ1-5	TRBV10-3	few	TGTGCCATCAGTGAGTCTTCGGGGCTGAACAATCAGCCCCAGCATTTT	CAISESSGLNNQPQHF
TRBD1	TRBJ1-4	TRBV20-1	few	TGCAGTGCTAGATTCTCCCCAGGGGGTGAAAAACTGTTTTTT	CSARFSPGGEKLFF
.	TRBJ1-6	TRBV12-3/TRBV12-4	many	TGTGCCAGCAGCCCCACAGGAGCGGGGACACCCCTCCACTTT	CASSPTGAGTPLHF
.	TRBJ2-1	TRBV7-2	many	TGTGCCAGCAGCCTCGAGGTAGGCCAGCAGTTCTTC	CASSLEVGQQFF